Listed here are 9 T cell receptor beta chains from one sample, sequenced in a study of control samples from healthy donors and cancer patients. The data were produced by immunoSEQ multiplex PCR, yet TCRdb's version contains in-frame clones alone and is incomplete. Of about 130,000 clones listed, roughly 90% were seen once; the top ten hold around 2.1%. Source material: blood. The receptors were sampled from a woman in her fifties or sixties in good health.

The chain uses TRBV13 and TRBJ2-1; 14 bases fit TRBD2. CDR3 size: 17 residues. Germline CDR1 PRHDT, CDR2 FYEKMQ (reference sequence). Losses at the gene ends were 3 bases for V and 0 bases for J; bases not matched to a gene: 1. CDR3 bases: TGTGCCAGCAGCTTTGGGACTAGCGGGAGCTCCTACAATGAGCAGTTCTTC. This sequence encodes CASSFGTSGSSYNEQFF.

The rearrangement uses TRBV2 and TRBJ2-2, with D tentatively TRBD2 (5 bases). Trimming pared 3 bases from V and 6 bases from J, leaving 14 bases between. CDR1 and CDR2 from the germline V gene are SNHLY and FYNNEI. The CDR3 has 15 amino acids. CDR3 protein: CASSDDRAVPGELFF. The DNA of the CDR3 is TGTGCCAGCAGTGATGACCGAGCGGTTCCCGGGGAGCTGTTTTTT.

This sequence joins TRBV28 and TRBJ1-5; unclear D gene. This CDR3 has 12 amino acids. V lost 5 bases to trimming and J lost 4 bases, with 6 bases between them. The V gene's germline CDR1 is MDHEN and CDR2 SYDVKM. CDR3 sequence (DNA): TGTGCCAGCAGTCGCCTGAATCAGCCCCAGCATTTT. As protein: CASSRLNQPQHF.

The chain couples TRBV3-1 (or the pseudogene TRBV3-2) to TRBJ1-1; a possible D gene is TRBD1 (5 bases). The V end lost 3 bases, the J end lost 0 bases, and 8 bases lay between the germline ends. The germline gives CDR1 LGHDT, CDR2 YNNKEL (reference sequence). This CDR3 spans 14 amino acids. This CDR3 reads CASSQGVMNTEAFF. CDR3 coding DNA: TGTGCCAGCAGCCAGGGGGTCATGAACACTGAAGCTTTCTTT.

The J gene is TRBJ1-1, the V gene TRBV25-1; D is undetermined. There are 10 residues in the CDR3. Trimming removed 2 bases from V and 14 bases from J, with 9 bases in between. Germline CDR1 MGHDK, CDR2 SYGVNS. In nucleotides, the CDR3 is TGTGCCAGCAGTGAAAATTACGTCTTCTTT. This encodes CASSENYVFF.

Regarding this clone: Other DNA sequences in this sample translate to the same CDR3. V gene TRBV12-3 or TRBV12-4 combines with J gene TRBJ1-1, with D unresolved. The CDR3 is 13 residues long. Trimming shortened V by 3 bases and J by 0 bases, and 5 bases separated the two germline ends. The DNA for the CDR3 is TGTGCCAGCAGTTTTGGGTTGAACACTGAAGCTTTCTTT. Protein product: CASSFGLNTEAFF.

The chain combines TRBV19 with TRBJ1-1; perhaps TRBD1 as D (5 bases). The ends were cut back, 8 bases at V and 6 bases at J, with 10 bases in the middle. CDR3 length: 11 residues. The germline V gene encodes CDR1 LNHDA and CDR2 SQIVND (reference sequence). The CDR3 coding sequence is TGTGCCAGTCTGGGGGGTGCTGAAGCTTTCTTT. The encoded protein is CASLGGAEAFF.

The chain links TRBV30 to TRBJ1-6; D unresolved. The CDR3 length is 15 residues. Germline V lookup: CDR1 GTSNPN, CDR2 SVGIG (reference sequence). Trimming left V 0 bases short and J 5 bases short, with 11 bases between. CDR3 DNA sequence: TGTGCCTGGAGTGTACGATCCGGTAATAATTCACCCCTCCACTTT. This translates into CAWSVRSGNNSPLHF.

The CDR3 region has the DNA TGTGCCATCAGCACGCTTAGTAGTGAGCAGTTCTTC. It is translated as CAISTLSSEQFF. V is TRBV10-3 and J is TRBJ2-1; D gene ambiguous. This CDR3 has 12 amino acids. V was clipped by 6 bases and J by 9 bases, with 12 bases between them. The germline gives CDR1 ENHRY, CDR2 SYGVKD.